These 9 T cell receptor beta chains were all obtained from the same sample, sequenced in a study of T cell responses to AZD1222 COVID-19 vaccine (dated by TCRdb to 2020 to 2023). Library construction relied on the immunoSEQ multiplex PCR assay. This immuneACCESS table, as held by TCRdb, lists in-frame sequences with V and J called but not all clones. Of the missing ones, under half trace to an unresolved V gene in checked studies; the others have no known cause. Present in this sample are more than 35,000 clones, about 83% of which were seen just once. The ten top clones hold roughly half of the sample. The time point label on this specimen signifies: baseline before first vaccination. The source was peripheral blood, collected on day 0 of AZD1222 vaccination. The receptor set was obtained from an adult in good health.

The chain uses TRBV10-3 and TRBJ2-7; D perhaps matches TRBD1 (7 bases). The CDR3 spans 14 residues. CDR1 ENHRY and CDR2 SYGVKD come from the germline V gene. V shed 6 bases and J shed 7 bases, with 19 bases lying between them. CDR3 residues: CAISPGDRKKEQYF. CDR3 DNA sequence: TGTGCCATCAGCCCGGGGGACAGAAAGAAGGAGCAGTACTTC.

The rearrangement uses TRBV18 and TRBJ1-1; possible D gene TRBD1, 6 bases. Germline V CDR1 and CDR2: KGHSH, LQKENI. This CDR3 is 15 amino acids long. Trimming stripped 5 bases from V and 1 base from J, with 14 bases between. Here the CDR3 reads CASSGAGQRNTEAFF. CDR3 nucleotide sequence: TGTGCCAGCTCAGGCGCAGGACAGAGGAACACTGAAGCTTTCTTT. The entire variable domain, with the rest obtained from reference TRBV18 and TRBJ1-1, is as follows: NAGVMQNPRHLVRRRGQEARLRCSPMKGHSHVYWYRQLPEEGLKFMVYLQKENIIDESGMPKERFSAEFPKEGPSILRIQQVVRGDSAAYFCASSGAGQRNTEAFFGQGTRLTVV.

V is TRBV18 and J is TRBJ2-7, with 9 bases identical to TRBD1. The CDR3 spans 14 residues. CDR1 and CDR2 (germline): KGHSH, LQKENI. V was pared by 1 base and J by 4 bases, with 2 bases of the junction left unmatched. This chain's CDR3 is CASSPRTGDYEQYF. CDR3 sequence (DNA): TGTGCCAGCTCACCACGGACAGGGGATTACGAGCAGTACTTC.

V is TRBV7-9 and J is TRBJ2-5; possibly TRBD1 for D (6 bases). From germline, CDR1 is SEHNR and CDR2 FQNEAQ (reference sequence). Trimming cost V 5 bases and J 2 bases, with 18 bases left between them. This CDR3 contains 16 residues. The chain's CDR3 is CASSPPEGGTQETQYF. In nucleotides, the CDR3 is TGTGCCAGCAGCCCTCCCGAAGGGGGAACACAAGAGACCCAGTACTTC.

V is TRBV10-3 and J is TRBJ1-4, with D unresolved. Germline V lookup: CDR1 ENHRY, CDR2 SYGVKD. This CDR3 comprises 16 residues. V was shortened by 6 bases and J by 8 bases, with 22 bases between the two germline ends. CDR3 coding DNA: TGTGCCATCAGCCCCGAGGGTGGGGATTCCAACGAAAAACTGTTTTTT. As protein: CAISPEGGDSNEKLFF.

This chain uses TRBV5-6 with TRBJ1-2, with D perhaps TRBD1 (5 bases). Germline CDR1 SGHDT, CDR2 YYEEEE. V lost 0 bases to trimming and J lost 4 bases, with 7 bases between them. This CDR3 has 13 residues. The chain's CDR3 is CASSLGQRYGYTF. CDR3 DNA sequence: TGTGCCAGCAGCTTGGGACAGCGCTATGGCTACACCTTC.

The V and J genes are TRBV19 and TRBJ1-1; 8 nucleotides align to TRBD1. V trimming: 6 bases; J trimming: 0 bases; junction bases outside the gene matches: 3. CDR3 length equals 14 residues. The germline V gene has CDR1 LNHDA and CDR2 SQIVND (reference sequence). The CDR3 protein is CASRTGDLNTEAFF. DNA for the CDR3: TGTGCCAGTAGGACAGGGGATCTGAACACTGAAGCTTTCTTT.

The J gene is TRBJ1-1, the V gene TRBV5-6; D not resolved. Trimming cost V 0 bases and J 3 bases, with 3 bases left between them. CDR1 is SGHDT and CDR2 is YYEEEE in the germline V gene. The CDR3 has 12 residues. CDR3 bases: TGTGCCAGCAGCTTGGGGTACACTGAAGCTTTCTTT. As protein: CASSLGYTEAFF. The full variable domain, completed using reference TRBV5-6 and TRBJ1-1, is DAGVTQSPTHLIKTRGQQVTLRCSPKSGHDTVSWYQQALGQGPQFIFQYYEEEERQRGNFPDRFSGHQFPNYSSELNVNALLLGDSALYLCASSLGYTEAFFGQGTRLTVV.

The rearrangement links TRBV5-4 to TRBJ1-5; D perhaps matches TRBD1 (6 bases). The CDR3 consists of 14 residues. The germline V gene encodes CDR1 SGHNT and CDR2 YYREEE (reference sequence). The V gene lost 5 bases and the J gene lost 3 bases, with 12 bases spanning the gap. The chain's CDR3 is CASSLEGVNQPQHF. CDR3 bases: TGTGCCAGCAGTCTGGAGGGGGTCAATCAGCCCCAGCATTTT.